These 7 T cell receptor beta chains were sequenced from one sample in a study of shared clonotypes between healthy human individuals. Sequencing used immunoSEQ multiplex PCR; TCRdb keeps in-frame clones, though not all of them. The sample lists approximately 2.3 million clones; 80% to 95% were seen once. Sequenced input: naive CD4+ T cells from PBMCs. Subset reported: CD45RA+ positively selected. Receptors were obtained from a man between 18 and 29 years old in good health. Some clones in this sample may be carry-over from other donors' samples.

As for this clone: The sample has other DNA sequences that encode this CDR3 too. The rearrangement uses TRBV18 and TRBJ1-1; no clear D. V lost 5 bases and J lost 0, with 7 bases in between. The CDR3 length is 13 residues. Germline CDR1 is KGHSH and CDR2 is LQKENI. CDR3 coding DNA: TGTGCCAGCTCATCGAGCATGAACACTGAAGCTTTCTTT. It encodes CASSSSMNTEAFF.

V is TRBV7-3 and J is TRBJ2-6; 7 bases fit TRBD2. Germline loops: CDR1 SGHTA, CDR2 FQGTGA. There are 16 residues in the CDR3. V was clipped by 6 bases and J by 0 bases; unmatched bases: 5. The CDR3 nucleotides are TGTGCCAGCAGACCGGGAGGAAGCTCTGGGGCCAACGTCCTGACTTTC. This encodes CASRPGGSSGANVLTF.

V is TRBV4-1 and J is TRBJ2-2, with D unresolved. V lost 1 base and J lost 0, with 15 bases in between. Per the germline V gene, CDR1 is MGHRA and CDR2 is YSYEKL. CDR3 size: 18 residues. The CDR3 spells CASSQGVLPRSNTGELFF. DNA for the CDR3: TGCGCCAGCAGCCAAGGGGTCCTTCCTAGATCGAACACCGGGGAGCTGTTTTTT.

The chain has TRBV18 and TRBJ2-5; D uncertain. The J call may be incorrect, as the DNA end agrees better with TRBJ2-7. CDR3 length: 16 amino acids. The V gene's germline CDR1 is KGHSH and CDR2 LQKENI. The CDR3 DNA is TGTGCCAGCTCACCCCCTTCAGGAAGGTTCTCCTACGAGCAGTACTTC. It is translated as CASSPPSGRFSYEQYF.

The chain carries TRBV28 and TRBJ2-1; 9 bases match TRBD2. CDR3 length: 17 amino acids. V was pared by 5 bases and J by 4 bases, with 12 bases of the junction left unmatched. CDR1 is MDHEN, CDR2 SYDVKM, per germline. The CDR3 protein is CASSPISGRRGYNEQFF. The CDR3 DNA is TGTGCCAGCAGTCCAATTAGCGGGAGACGGGGATACAATGAGCAGTTCTTC.

The rearrangement joins TRBV5-4 to TRBJ1-3, with D hard to call. The CDR3 is 13 amino acids. Trimming took off 1 base at V and 4 bases at J, with 6 bases between the two ends. Germline lookup yields CDR1 SGHNT and CDR2 YYREEE (reference sequence). The CDR3 loop is CASSLRRGNTIYF. The CDR3 DNA is TGTGCCAGCAGCTTGAGACGGGGAAACACCATATATTTT.

The chain recombines TRBV4-1 with TRBJ2-1, with 11 bases lining up with TRBD2. V trimming: 3 bases; J trimming: 8 bases; junction bases outside the gene matches: 9. The CDR3 loop spans 16 amino acids. Germline CDR1 and CDR2: MGHRA and YSYEKL. This CDR3 is CASSHETLAGADEQFF. CDR3 bases: TGCGCCAGCAGCCACGAGACACTAGCGGGAGCTGATGAGCAGTTCTTC.